One T cell receptor (beta chain) is described in this entry. Germline assignment: CDR1 MDHEN and CDR2 SYDVKM. This CDR3 region has 15 residues. V was pared by 6 bases and J by 3 bases, with 17 bases between. This sample was taken from a study of cytomegalovirus exposure and HLA in healthy donors. Use of 60 Vbeta and 13 Jbeta primers characterized the PCR. Sequencing used immunoSEQ multiplex PCR; TCRdb keeps in-frame clones, though not all of them. Of more than 95,000 clones listed, under 85% are singletons. The specimen sequenced was PBMCs. V and J are TRBV28 and TRBJ2-5; D possibly corresponds to TRBD1 (5 bases). The source is a woman aged 40 to 50 in good health and CMV-seropositive. The CDR3 DNA sequence: TGTGCCAGCAGACGAAGCCCAGGGTGGGAAGAGACCCAGTACTTC. Encoded protein: CASRRSPGWEETQYF.